A single sample is the source of the 13 T cell receptor beta chains below, sequenced in a study of identical twins. TCRdb redid the calling of the 5' RACE reads with MiXCR, one entry per CDR3 protein. The table includes roughly 700,000 distinct CDR3 sequences, less than 10% detected once. A further study also used this sample, focusing on yellow fever vaccine responses in identical twins.

The source material was PBMCs. The receptor set was obtained from a woman under 30 in good health.

V gene TRBV19 combines with J gene TRBJ2-2, with 8 positions matching TRBD2. CDR1 is LNHDA and CDR2 is SQIVND in the germline V gene (reference sequence). V lost 6 bases, J lost 5 bases, and 5 bases stayed unmatched. The length of the CDR3 is 14 residues. As DNA, the CDR3 is TGTGCCAGTAGGGGGACTAGTGGGACCGGGGAGCTGTTTTTT. Translated: CASRGTSGTGELFF.

This clonotype came up many times. The V gene is TRBV12-3 or TRBV12-4, the J gene TRBJ2-3; 8 positions agree with TRBD2. V dropped 6 bases and J dropped 6; count of bases not matched to a gene: 8. The CDR3 has 14 amino acids. The CDR3 DNA follows: TGTGCCAGCAGCCGAAGCGGGGGATGGGATACGCAGTATTTT. Residues: CASSRSGGWDTQYF.

There are many counts of this clonotype. This chain connects TRBV3-1 to TRBJ2-7; 10 nucleotides agree with TRBD1. The J segment lost 2 bases and the V segment lost 10 bases, leaving 5 bases of the junction unmatched. The CDR3 is made up of 13 amino acids. The germline CDR1 and CDR2 sequences are LGHDT and YNNKEL (reference sequence). CDR3 region: CATGGTGAYEQYF. The CDR3, as DNA: TGTGCCACCGGAGGGACAGGGGCCTACGAGCAGTACTTC.

A few counts support this clonotype. The chain couples TRBV12-3 or TRBV12-4 to TRBJ2-1; D is unclear. Trimming removed 5 bases from V and 8 bases from J, with 10 bases in between. CDR3 length: 12 residues. This chain's CDR3 is CASSVQVHEQFF. The CDR3 bases are TGTGCCAGCAGTGTTCAGGTGCATGAGCAGTTCTTC.

This clonotype was seen only a few times. The chain combines TRBV7-9 with TRBJ2-5; unclear D gene. The CDR3 runs 14 residues. Germline V gene sequence: CDR1 SEHNR, CDR2 FQNEAQ (reference sequence). V gave up 1 base and J gave up 3 bases, with 9 bases separating them. The CDR3 loop reads CASSLGGWKETQYF. DNA of the CDR3: TGTGCCAGCAGCTTAGGTGGTTGGAAAGAGACCCAGTACTTC.

The CDR3 region is CASRLDDGRGELFF. In nucleotides, the CDR3 is TGTGCCAGCAGACTCGACGACGGTCGAGGGGAGCTGTTTTTT. This chain links TRBV6-5 with TRBJ2-2; D is ambiguous. The CDR3 totals 14 residues. Per the germline V gene, CDR1 is MNHEY and CDR2 is SVGAGI. Trimming took off 6 bases at V and 8 bases at J, with 16 bases between the two ends.

This chain links TRBV20-1 with TRBJ1-5; D unclear. Germline V gene lookup returns CDR1 DFQATT and CDR2 SNEGSKA (reference sequence). This CDR3 comprises 15 residues. Trimming took 1 base from V and 4 from J, leaving 14 bases between them. CDR3 amino acids: CSARAPTSQNQPQHF. CDR3 nucleotides: TGCAGTGCTAGAGCCCCCACATCCCAAAATCAGCCCCAGCATTTT.

This clonotype was seen only a few times. The chain employs TRBV7-8 and TRBJ2-1; TRBD2 aligns across 9 bases. The germline CDR1 and CDR2 sequences are SGHVS and FQNEAQ. Unmatched junction bases numbered 7, after V lost 4 bases and J lost 6 bases. CDR3 length equals 15 residues. The CDR3 here is CASSSLAGVVNEQFF. For the CDR3, the DNA is TGTGCCAGCAGCTCTTTAGCGGGAGTGGTCAATGAGCAGTTCTTC.

This clonotype was seen repeatedly, ten times or more. The gene calls are TRBV27 and TRBJ2-3; 8 positions match TRBD1. V shed 3 bases, J shed 2 bases, and the junction held 4 bases outside the gene matches. The length of the CDR3 is 15 residues. The germline CDR1 and CDR2 sequences are MNHEY and SMNVEV (reference sequence). The CDR3 bases are TGTGCCAGCAGTTTTTTGGGACAGGACACAGATACGCAGTATTTT. It codes for CASSFLGQDTDTQYF.

The V call is TRBV15, the J call TRBJ2-1; D is unclear. This CDR3 region has 12 residues. V lost 8 bases to trimming and J lost 7 bases, with 12 bases between them. Germline CDR1 and CDR2: LNHNV and YYDKDF (reference sequence). This CDR3 reads CATEMMGNEQFF. The CDR3 nucleotides are TGTGCCACCGAGATGATGGGGAATGAGCAGTTCTTC.

This clonotype was found a few times. The chain combines TRBV12-3 or TRBV12-4 with TRBJ2-1; 7 positions agree with TRBD1. CDR3 length: 16 amino acids. V lost 3 bases to trimming and J lost 3 bases; unmatched junction nucleotides: 8. This CDR3 is CASSLAGTELYNEQFF. The CDR3 nucleotides are TGTGCCAGCAGTTTGGCCGGGACAGAGCTCTACAATGAGCAGTTCTTC.

This clonotype was seen a handful of times. The V call is TRBV4-1, the J call TRBJ2-7; 9 nucleotides line up with TRBD2. With V trimmed by 0 bases and J by 0 bases, 6 bases remained unmatched. The CDR3 contains 17 residues. CDR1 and CDR2 from the germline V gene are MGHRA and YSYEKL. The CDR3 here is CASSQDSSSGASYEQYF. CDR3 DNA: TGCGCCAGCAGCCAAGATTCGTCTAGCGGGGCCTCCTACGAGCAGTACTTC.

This clonotype has a count of ten or more. The V gene is TRBV11-2, the J gene TRBJ2-1; D gene ambiguous. Germline V gene sequence: CDR1 SGHAT, CDR2 FQNNGV. The V end was cut by 3 bases, the J end by 3 bases, with 9 bases between. The CDR3 length is 14 residues. For the CDR3, the DNA is TGTGCCAGCAGCTTCCAGGCGCTCTACAATGAGCAGTTCTTC. Amino acid sequence: CASSFQALYNEQFF.